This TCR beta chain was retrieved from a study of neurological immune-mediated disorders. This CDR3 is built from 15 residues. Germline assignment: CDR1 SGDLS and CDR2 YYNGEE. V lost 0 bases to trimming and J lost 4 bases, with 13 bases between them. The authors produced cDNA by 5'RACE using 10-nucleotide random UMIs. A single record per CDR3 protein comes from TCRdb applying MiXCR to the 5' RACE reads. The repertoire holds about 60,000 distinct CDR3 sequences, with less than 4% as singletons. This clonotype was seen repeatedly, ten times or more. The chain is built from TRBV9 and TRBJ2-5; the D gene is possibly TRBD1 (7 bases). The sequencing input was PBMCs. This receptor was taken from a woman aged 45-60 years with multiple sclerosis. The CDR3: CASSVDAQGGETQYF. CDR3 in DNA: TGTGCCAGCAGCGTAGACGCGCAGGGGGGAGAGACCCAGTACTTC.